This TCR beta chain stems from a study of cytotoxic CD8 clonotypes in ibrutinib-treated CLL. Study background: Complete response was seen in 2 patients and partial in approximately 24; 12 progressed and roughly 15 stayed remitted after a median roughly six years. Specimens for response were gathered following a median about twelve months of therapy, spanning 6 to 36.

Study-level results: Measured clonality at baseline was greater than in age-matched healthy donors and tracked with circulating CD8+ T-cell counts.

Clones were sequenced by immunoSEQ multiplex PCR, and TCRdb holds only the in-frame ones, with some missing. The repertoire has more than 200,000 clones, 70% of them found once; the top ten carry just over 15%. As to this clone: Its target is unknown.

CDR3 length: 17 amino acids. The ends were cut back, 0 bases at V and 1 base at J, with 14 bases in the middle. The germline gives CDR1 SGDLS, CDR2 YYNGEE. The sample was PBMCs, taken after 24 months of ibrutinib treatment. The sequence came from a human donor with chronic lymphocytic leukemia. The V gene is TRBV9, the J gene TRBJ1-5, with D uncertain. CDR3 sequence: CASSVEGGYLSNQPQHF. As DNA, the CDR3 is TGTGCCAGCAGCGTAGAGGGAGGTTACCTCAGCAATCAGCCCCAGCATTTT.